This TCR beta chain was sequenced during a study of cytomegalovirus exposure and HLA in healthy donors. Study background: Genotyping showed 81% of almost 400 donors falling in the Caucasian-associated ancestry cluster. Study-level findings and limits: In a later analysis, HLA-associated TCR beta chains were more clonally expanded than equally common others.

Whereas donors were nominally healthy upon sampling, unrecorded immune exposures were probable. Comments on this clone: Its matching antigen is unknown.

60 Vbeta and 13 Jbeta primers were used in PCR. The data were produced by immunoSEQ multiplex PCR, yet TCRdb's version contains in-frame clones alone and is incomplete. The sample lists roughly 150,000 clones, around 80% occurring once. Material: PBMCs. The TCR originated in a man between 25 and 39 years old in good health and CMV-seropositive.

The CDR3 DNA reads TGTGCCAGCAGTGTCGGGACTAGCGGGGGAGAGACCCAGTACTTC. It encodes CASSVGTSGGETQYF. The V call is TRBV6-1, the J call TRBJ2-5, with TRBD2 identical over 14 bases. The J segment lost 4 bases and the V segment lost 4 bases, leaving 2 bases of the junction unmatched. CDR1 and CDR2 from the germline V gene are MNHNS and SASEGT. This CDR3 region has 15 residues.